These T cell receptor beta chains were read from a single sample in a study of blood T cell repertoires in COVID-19. The repertoire was sequenced with immunoSEQ multiplex PCR; TCRdb's copy has only in-frame clones and lacks some. The profile shows 150,000 to 250,000 clones, roughly 94% of them singletons. Source material: peripheral blood. These receptor sequences come from a man aged 25-40 years with COVID-19, enrolled during active disease. Both conserved end residues are part of each CDR3. Each record gives: clone size, J gene, D gene, V gene, CDR3 protein, CDR3 DNA. A D gene is named only where the DNA matches it firmly. The listing skips clone size in some rows; elsewhere it reads once, few, many or a size class.

size: .
J: TRBJ2-3
D: TRBD2
V: TRBV6-4
CDR3: CASRSLAGGPDTQYF
DNA: TGTGCCAGCAGGTCACTAGCGGGGGGGCCAGATACGCAGTATTTT

size: .
J: TRBJ2-2
D: .
V: TRBV6-5
CDR3: CASTGQAGTGELFF
DNA: TGTGCCAGCACCGGGCAGGCGGGGACCGGGGAGCTGTTTTTT

size: .
J: TRBJ1-2
D: .
V: TRBV6-5
CDR3: CASRRNSRVNYGYTF
DNA: TGTGCCAGCAGGCGGAATTCCAGGGTTAACTATGGCTACACCTTC

size: .
J: TRBJ1-6
D: .
V: TRBV7-6
CDR3: CASSLGGMASSPLHF
DNA: TGTGCCAGCAGCTTAGGAGGGATGGCGAGTTCACCCCTCCACTTT

size: .
J: TRBJ1-1
D: .
V: TRBV19
CDR3: CASSIDRYDSLNTEAFF
DNA: TGTGCCAGTAGTATAGATCGCTACGACAGCTTGAACACTGAAGCTTTCTTT

size: .
J: TRBJ1-5
D: .
V: TRBV4-1
CDR3: CASSQGDTGNQPQHF
DNA: TGCGCCAGCAGCCAAGGGGACACGGGCAATCAGCCCCAGCATTTT

size: few
J: TRBJ2-5
D: TRBD1
V: TRBV6-5
CDR3: CASSPGGMQTQYF
DNA: TGTGCCAGCAGCCCAGGGGGTATGCAGACCCAGTACTTC

size: .
J: TRBJ1-1
D: .
V: TRBV2
CDR3: CASSEQGTGTEAFF
DNA: TGTGCCAGCAGTGAACAGGGGACGGGCACTGAAGCTTTCTTT

size: .
J: TRBJ2-7
D: TRBD1
V: TRBV27
CDR3: CASTLFQGADEQYF
DNA: TGTGCCAGCACTCTATTCCAGGGGGCGGACGAGCAGTACTTC

size: .
J: TRBJ1-3
D: TRBD1
V: TRBV6-5
CDR3: CASRTGTGEWTIYF
DNA: TGTGCCAGCAGAACCGGGACAGGGGAGTGGACCATATATTTT

size: .
J: TRBJ2-1
D: .
V: TRBV6-6
CDR3: CASSIEQNEQFF
DNA: TGTGCCAGCAGTATTGAACAAAATGAGCAGTTCTTC

size: .
J: TRBJ1-1
D: .
V: TRBV30
CDR3: CAWNSGNTEAFF
DNA: TGTGCCTGGAACAGTGGGAACACTGAAGCTTTCTTT

size: .
J: TRBJ1-2
D: .
V: TRBV3-1/TRBV3-2
CDR3: CASSQEGAKGKTF
DNA: TGTGCCAGCAGCCAAGAAGGGGCCAAGGGAAAGACCTTC

size: .
J: TRBJ1-2
D: .
V: TRBV5-1
CDR3: CASSPSGVTDYGYTF
DNA: TGCGCCAGCAGCCCGTCAGGGGTAACGGACTATGGCTACACCTTC

size: .
J: TRBJ1-6
D: TRBD1
V: TRBV7-9
CDR3: CASSLDGTGGASYNSPLHF
DNA: TGTGCCAGCAGCTTAGACGGGACAGGGGGCGCGTCCTATAATTCACCCCTCCACTTT

size: .
J: TRBJ1-1
D: .
V: TRBV7-3
CDR3: CASSPGTHTEAFF
DNA: TGTGCCAGCAGCCCAGGGACACACACTGAAGCTTTCTTT

size: .
J: TRBJ1-1
D: .
V: TRBV7-9
CDR3: CASSPPTRANTEAFF
DNA: TGTGCCAGCAGCCCTCCGACAAGAGCGAACACTGAAGCTTTCTTT

size: .
J: TRBJ1-4
D: TRBD1
V: TRBV5-6
CDR3: CASNRQGANEKLFF
DNA: TGTGCCAGCAACCGACAGGGGGCAAATGAAAAACTGTTTTTT

size: .
J: TRBJ1-6
D: .
V: TRBV5-4
CDR3: CASSFEAGGSPLHF
DNA: TGTGCCAGCAGCTTTGAGGCCGGAGGCTCACCCCTCCACTTT

size: .
J: TRBJ2-3
D: TRBD1
V: TRBV5-1
CDR3: CASSSGTGTSKTDTQYF
DNA: TGCGCCAGCAGTTCCGGGACAGGAACATCGAAGACAGATACGCAGTATTTT

size: .
J: TRBJ2-3
D: .
V: TRBV9
CDR3: CASSVGADVSTDTQYF
DNA: TGTGCCAGCAGCGTAGGGGCAGACGTTAGCACAGATACGCAGTATTTT

size: once
J: TRBJ2-1
D: TRBD2
V: TRBV18
CDR3: CASSPGEEPGLAVNEQFF
DNA: TGTGCCAGCTCACCGGGTGAGGAACCGGGACTAGCAGTGAATGAGCAGTTCTTC

size: .
J: TRBJ1-5
D: .
V: TRBV6-5
CDR3: CASSTGGRDQPQHF
DNA: TGTGCCAGCAGCACGGGGGGTAGGGATCAGCCCCAGCATTTT

size: .
J: TRBJ2-3
D: TRBD2
V: TRBV6-5
CDR3: CASRTSGGDTQYF
DNA: TGTGCCAGCAGGACTAGCGGAGGAGATACGCAGTATTTT

size: .
J: TRBJ2-3
D: .
V: TRBV13
CDR3: CASSFFGAASTDTQYF
DNA: TGTGCCAGCAGCTTTTTCGGAGCGGCTAGCACAGATACGCAGTATTTT

size: .
J: TRBJ2-7
D: .
V: TRBV6-5
CDR3: CASVTSGTYEQYF
DNA: TGTGCCAGCGTAACGTCGGGGACCTACGAGCAGTACTTC

size: .
J: TRBJ1-2
D: TRBD1
V: TRBV6-5
CDR3: CASRETGTGDGYTF
DNA: TGTGCCAGCAGGGAGACCGGGACAGGGGATGGCTACACCTTC

size: .
J: TRBJ1-2
D: TRBD1
V: TRBV5-4
CDR3: CASSSGQGRDNYGYTF
DNA: TGTGCCAGCAGCTCCGGACAGGGCCGAGATAACTATGGCTACACCTTC

size: .
J: TRBJ2-4
D: TRBD2
V: TRBV6-1
CDR3: CASSELAGSVNIQYF
DNA: TGTGCCAGCAGTGAACTAGCGGGCTCGGTTAACATTCAGTACTTC

size: .
J: TRBJ2-1
D: .
V: TRBV7-3
CDR3: CASSSRGGGFEQFF
DNA: TGTGCCAGCAGCTCTCGCGGAGGGGGCTTTGAGCAGTTCTTC

size: .
J: TRBJ2-3
D: .
V: TRBV14
CDR3: CASSQNGWSTDTQYF
DNA: TGTGCCAGCAGCCAAAACGGGTGGAGCACAGATACGCAGTATTTT

size: .
J: TRBJ1-2
D: .
V: TRBV6-5
CDR3: CASRDRQQSNYGYTF
DNA: TGTGCCAGCAGGGACAGACAGCAATCCAACTATGGCTACACCTTC

size: .
J: TRBJ1-1
D: TRBD1
V: TRBV5-1
CDR3: CASSPGQDVDEAFF
DNA: TGCGCCAGCAGCCCCGGACAGGATGTTGATGAAGCTTTCTTT

size: .
J: TRBJ2-7
D: .
V: TRBV6-6
CDR3: CASSYGGLEQYF
DNA: TGTGCCAGCAGTTACGGTGGGCTCGAGCAGTACTTC

size: .
J: TRBJ2-3
D: TRBD1
V: TRBV7-2
CDR3: CASSLRQGGTDTQYF
DNA: TGTGCCAGCAGCTTAAGACAGGGGGGCACAGATACGCAGTATTTT

size: .
J: TRBJ2-6
D: TRBD1
V: TRBV5-4
CDR3: CASSLPGTGDGANVLTF
DNA: TGTGCCAGCAGCTTGCCCGGGACAGGGGACGGGGCCAACGTCCTGACTTTC

size: .
J: TRBJ1-4
D: TRBD1
V: TRBV10-3
CDR3: CATGAGGGEKLFF
DNA: TGTGCCACGGGGGCAGGGGGAGGTGAAAAACTGTTTTTT

size: .
J: TRBJ1-1
D: .
V: TRBV6-5
CDR3: CASGEPGGGTEAFF
DNA: TGTGCCAGCGGGGAACCGGGGGGAGGCACTGAAGCTTTCTTT

size: .
J: TRBJ2-1
D: .
V: TRBV6-4
CDR3: CASSAVGGETTYNEQFF
DNA: TGTGCCAGCAGTGCAGTAGGGGGAGAGACAACTTACAATGAGCAGTTCTTC

size: .
J: TRBJ2-1
D: TRBD2
V: TRBV2
CDR3: CASSKTSGGYNEQFF
DNA: TGTGCCAGCAGTAAGACTAGCGGGGGGTACAATGAGCAGTTCTTC

size: .
J: TRBJ2-7
D: TRBD1
V: TRBV5-5
CDR3: CASSLKLGLGDRAYEQYF
DNA: TGTGCCAGCAGCTTGAAATTGGGCTTAGGGGACAGGGCGTACGAGCAGTACTTC

size: .
J: TRBJ2-1
D: TRBD2
V: TRBV5-1
CDR3: CASSFTSGGATYNEQFF
DNA: TGCGCCAGCAGCTTCACTAGCGGGGGGGCCACCTACAATGAGCAGTTCTTC